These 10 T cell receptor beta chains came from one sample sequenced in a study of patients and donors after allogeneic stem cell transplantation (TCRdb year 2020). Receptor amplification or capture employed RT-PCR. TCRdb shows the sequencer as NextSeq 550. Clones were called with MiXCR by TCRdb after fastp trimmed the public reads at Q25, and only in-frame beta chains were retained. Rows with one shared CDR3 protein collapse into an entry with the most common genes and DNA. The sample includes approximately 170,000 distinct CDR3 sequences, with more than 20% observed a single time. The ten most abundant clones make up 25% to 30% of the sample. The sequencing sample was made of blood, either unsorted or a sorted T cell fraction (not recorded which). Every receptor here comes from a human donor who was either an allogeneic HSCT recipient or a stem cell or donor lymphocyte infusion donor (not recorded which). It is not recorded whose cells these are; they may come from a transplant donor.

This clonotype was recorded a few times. The CDR3 loop reads CASSLAIGPNYGYTF. CDR3 bases: TGCGCCAGCAGCTTGGCCATCGGCCCTAACTATGGCTACACCTTC. V usage is TRBV5-1 and J usage is TRBJ1-2; D remains unclear. Germline loops: CDR1 SGHRS, CDR2 YFSETQ. The CDR3 spans 15 residues. Trimming left V 0 bases short and J 0 bases short, with 9 bases between.

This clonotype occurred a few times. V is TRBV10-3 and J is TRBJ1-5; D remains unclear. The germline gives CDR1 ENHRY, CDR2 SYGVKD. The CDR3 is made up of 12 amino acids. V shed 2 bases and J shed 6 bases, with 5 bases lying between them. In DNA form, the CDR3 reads TGTGCCATCAGTGAGGGTGGTCAGCCCCAGCATTTT. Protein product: CAISEGGQPQHF.

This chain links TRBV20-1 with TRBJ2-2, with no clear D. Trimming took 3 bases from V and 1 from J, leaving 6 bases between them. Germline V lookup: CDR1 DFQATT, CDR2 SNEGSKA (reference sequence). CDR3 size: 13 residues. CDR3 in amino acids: CSASSRNTGELFF. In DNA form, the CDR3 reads TGCAGTGCTAGCTCGCGGAACACCGGGGAGCTGTTTTTT.

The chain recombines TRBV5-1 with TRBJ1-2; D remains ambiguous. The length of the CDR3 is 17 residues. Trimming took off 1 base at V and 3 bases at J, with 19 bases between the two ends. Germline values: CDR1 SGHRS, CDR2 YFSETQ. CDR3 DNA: TGCGCCAGCAGCTTGTTCAGTCGTTACGGGAAACACTATGGCTACACCTTC. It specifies CASSLFSRYGKHYGYTF.

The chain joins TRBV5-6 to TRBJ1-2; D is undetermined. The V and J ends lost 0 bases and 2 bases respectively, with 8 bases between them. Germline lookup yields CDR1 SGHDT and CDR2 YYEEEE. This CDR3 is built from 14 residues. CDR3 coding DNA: TGTGCCAGCAGCTTGGGGCGGGAGAACTATGGCTACACCTTC. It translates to CASSLGRENYGYTF.

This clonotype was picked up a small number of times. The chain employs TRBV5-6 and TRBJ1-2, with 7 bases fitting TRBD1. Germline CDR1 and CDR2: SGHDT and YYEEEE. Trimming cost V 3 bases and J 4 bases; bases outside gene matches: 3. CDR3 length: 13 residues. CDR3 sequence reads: CASSYDRAYGYTF. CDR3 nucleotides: TGTGCCAGCAGCTACGACAGGGCCTATGGCTACACCTTC.

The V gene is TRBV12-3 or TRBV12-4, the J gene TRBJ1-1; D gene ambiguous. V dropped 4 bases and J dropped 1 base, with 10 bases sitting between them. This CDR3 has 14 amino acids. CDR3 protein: CASSYPKSNTEAFF. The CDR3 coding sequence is TGTGCCAGCAGTTACCCGAAATCGAACACTGAAGCTTTCTTT.

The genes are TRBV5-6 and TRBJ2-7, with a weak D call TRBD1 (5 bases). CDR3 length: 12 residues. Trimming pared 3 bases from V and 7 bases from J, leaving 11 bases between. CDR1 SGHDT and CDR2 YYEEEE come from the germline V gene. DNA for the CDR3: TGTGCCAGCAGCTACGACAGTGGAGAGCAGTACTTC. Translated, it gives CASSYDSGEQYF.

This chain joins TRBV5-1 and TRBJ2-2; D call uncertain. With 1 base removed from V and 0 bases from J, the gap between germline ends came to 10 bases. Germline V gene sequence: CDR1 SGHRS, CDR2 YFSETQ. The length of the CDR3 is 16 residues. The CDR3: CASSLFLTANTGELFF. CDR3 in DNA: TGCGCCAGCAGCTTGTTTCTCACTGCGAACACCGGGGAGCTGTTTTTT.

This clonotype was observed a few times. CDR3 DNA sequence: TGCGCCAGCAGCCTTTCTAGCGGGAGGGCCCGAACCGGGGAGCTGTTTTTT. Translating gives CASSLSSGRARTGELFF. This chain links TRBV5-1 with TRBJ2-2; 12 bases align to TRBD2. Trimming removed 4 bases from V and 5 bases from J; junction bases left unmatched: 9. Germline V lookup: CDR1 SGHRS, CDR2 YFSETQ. The CDR3 runs 17 residues.